These T cell receptor beta chains were read from a single sample in a study of blood T cell repertoires in COVID-19. Profiled with immunoSEQ multiplex PCR; TCRdb holds only in-frame clones, not every one. The data show roughly 290,000 clones, 90% seen once. The sample taken for sequencing was PBMCs or T cells enriched from blood (not recorded which). The receptors stem from a woman aged 18-29 years with acute COVID-19. CDR3s include the opening cysteine and the closing phenylalanine or tryptophan. D genes are given only for firm matches. The size entry is marked missing in some rows and otherwise reads once, few, many or a size class.

13	TRBV30	.	TRBJ1-4	.	CAWSPGAYEKLFF	TGTGCCTGGAGTCCAGGGGCCTATGAAAAACTGTTTTTT
16	TRBV19	.	TRBJ1-5	.	CASSSQGKRSNQPQHF	TGTGCCAGTAGTTCACAGGGAAAAAGGAGCAATCAGCCCCAGCATTTT
18	TRBV11-2	.	TRBJ2-1	.	CASSLDSRQFRTYNEQFF	TGTGCCAGCAGCTTAGATTCCCGACAGTTTAGGACCTACAATGAGCAGTTCTTC
14	TRBV30	.	TRBJ2-1	.	CACLGGGINNEQFF	TGTGCCTGCCTAGGTGGCGGGATCAACAATGAGCAGTTCTTC
13	TRBV7-9	.	TRBJ2-7	.	CASSPVTTYEQYF	TGTGCCAGCAGCCCGGTGACTACCTACGAGCAGTACTTC
16	TRBV9	.	TRBJ2-2	.	CASSAQISGVTGELFF	TGTGCCAGCAGCGCCCAAATCTCGGGAGTAACCGGGGAGCTGTTTTTT
15	TRBV7-8	TRBD1	TRBJ2-7	.	CASRQDRGRLYEQYF	TGTGCCAGCAGACAAGACAGGGGGCGACTCTACGAGCAGTACTTC
13	TRBV7-6	.	TRBJ1-1	.	CASSLASATEAFF	TGTGCCAGCAGCTTAGCGAGTGCAACTGAAGCTTTCTTT
15	TRBV7-9	TRBD1	TRBJ2-5	.	CASNLNPDRAETQYF	TGTGCCAGCAACTTAAACCCCGACAGGGCCGAGACCCAGTACTTC
15	TRBV7-3	TRBD1	TRBJ2-3	.	CASSPGQGRTDTQYF	TGTGCCAGCAGCCCCGGACAGGGCCGCACAGATACGCAGTATTTT
13	TRBV6-5	.	TRBJ1-2	.	CASSYSYGAAYTF	TGTGCCAGCAGTTACTCTTATGGGGCAGCGTACACCTTC
13	TRBV12-3/TRBV12-4	TRBD1	TRBJ2-7	.	CASARTGGYEQYF	TGTGCCAGTGCGAGGACAGGGGGTTACGAGCAGTACTTC
15	TRBV5-1	.	TRBJ2-3	.	CASSFFGSSSDTQYF	TGCGCCAGCAGCTTCTTCGGGAGTAGCTCAGATACGCAGTATTTT
14	TRBV30	.	TRBJ1-6	few	CAWSVLRINSPLHF	TGTGCCTGGAGTGTGCTGAGAATAAATTCACCCCTCCACTTT
18	TRBV4-2	TRBD2	TRBJ2-3	few	CASSQDSLLAGSTDTQYF	TGTGCCAGCAGCCAAGATTCGTTACTAGCGGGAAGTACAGATACGCAGTATTTT
19	TRBV11-2	TRBD2	TRBJ2-3	once	CASSFVLAGGPHNADTQYF	TGTGCCAGCAGCTTCGTACTAGCGGGAGGCCCCCACAACGCAGATACGCAGTATTTT
16	TRBV28	TRBD1	TRBJ2-5	.	CASSINRGQGQETQYF	TGTGCCAGCAGTATAAACAGGGGGCAGGGACAAGAGACCCAGTACTTC
15	TRBV6-2/TRBV6-3	.	TRBJ1-4	.	CASSPRRGSPEKLFF	TGTGCCAGCAGCCCCCGCCGGGGGTCTCCCGAAAAACTGTTTTTT
15	TRBV15	.	TRBJ2-1	.	CATTIGGRSYNEQFF	TGTGCCACCACCATAGGCGGGCGATCGTACAATGAGCAGTTCTTC
12	TRBV5-1	.	TRBJ1-1	.	CASRVPGSEAFF	TGCGCCAGCAGGGTTCCAGGGTCTGAAGCTTTCTTT
13	TRBV3-1/TRBV3-2	.	TRBJ1-1	.	CASSQGGQIEAFF	TGTGCCAGCAGCCAAGGCGGACAGATTGAAGCTTTCTTT